The present TCR beta chain was sequenced within a study of OX40 agonist ivuxolimab in advanced cancers. Using immunoSEQ multiplex PCR, the repertoire was profiled, and TCRdb retains in-frame clones only, with some absent. The sample includes under 25,000 clones, around 82% of them seen just once. Trimming left V 6 bases short and J 5 bases short, with 31 bases between. The CDR3 consists of 19 residues. The germline gives CDR1 MGHRA, CDR2 YSYEKL. This sequence joins TRBV4-1 and TRBJ1-1; D is possibly TRBD1 (6 bases). The material was CD4+ or CD8+ T cells sorted from blood, obtained in a trial of the OX40 agonist ivuxolimab. The TCR originated in an adult with an advanced solid tumor such as melanoma, head and neck, liver or kidney cancer. For the CDR3, the DNA is TGCGCCAGCAGTCTTCCCCGCCCGGGACACCGGACGGGTGGGACTGAAGCTTTCTTT. It is translated as CASSLPRPGHRTGGTEAFF.